A single sample is the source of the 6 T cell receptor beta chains below, sequenced in a study of blood T cell repertoires in COVID-19. TCRdb keeps only in-frame clones here, not all; method: immunoSEQ multiplex PCR. Of some 150,000 clones in the sample, around 81% were seen once. Sequencing input: peripheral blood. Source of these receptors: a human donor in a cohort sampled during active COVID-19.

The genes are TRBV4-1 and TRBJ1-1; D is possibly TRBD1 (6 bases). Trimming left V 1 base short and J 6 bases short, with 21 bases between. The germline V gene has CDR1 MGHRA and CDR2 YSYEKL. The CDR3 is 17 residues long. CDR3 in DNA: TGCGCCAGCAGCCAAGCCAACCTGGGTGGTGGGGGCTCTGAAGCTTTCTTT. As protein: CASSQANLGGGGSEAFF.

The J gene is TRBJ2-7, the V gene TRBV2; 7 bases align to TRBD2. The germline V gene has CDR1 SNHLY and CDR2 FYNNEI. The V gene end was trimmed by 7 bases and the J gene end by 0 bases; junction bases not matched to a gene: 9. This CDR3 is 15 amino acids long. CDR3 DNA sequence: TGTGCCAGCACCGAGGAGCGGGGCGGCTCCTACGAGCAGTACTTC. Translation gives CASTEERGGSYEQYF.

The chain carries TRBV7-2 and TRBJ1-2; no firm D call. The CDR3 extends over 14 amino acids. The germline V and J ends were trimmed by 1 base and 8 bases, with 14 bases remaining between them. Germline CDR1 reads SGHTA; CDR2 reads FQGNSA. The CDR3 spells CASSLVEAAWGYTF. The CDR3 bases are TGTGCCAGCAGCTTAGTCGAAGCGGCTTGGGGCTACACCTTC.

V and J are TRBV2 and TRBJ1-1, with D possibly matching TRBD1 (5 bases). CDR3 length: 10 residues. Germline CDR1 and CDR2: SNHLY and FYNNEI. Trimming took off 5 bases at V and 7 bases at J, with 5 bases between the two ends. Written as DNA, the CDR3 is TGTGCCAGCAGTCAGGGTGAAGCTTTCTTT. The encoded protein is CASSQGEAFF.

This sequence joins TRBV27 and TRBJ2-7, with a weak D call TRBD1 (6 bases). Trimming took off 0 bases at V and 4 bases at J, with 13 bases between the two ends. The CDR3 spans 15 residues. CDR1 MNHEY and CDR2 SMNVEV come from the germline V gene (reference sequence). For the CDR3, the DNA is TGTGCCAGCAGTTTATCCCCAGGGGCAGGGTACGAGCAGTACTTC. Its protein product is CASSLSPGAGYEQYF.

This clone was recorded at least ten times. The chain recombines TRBV3-1 (or the pseudogene TRBV3-2) with TRBJ1-5; 9 positions agree with TRBD1. Germline CDR1 reads LGHDT; CDR2 reads YNNKEL (reference sequence). V lost 4 bases and J lost 2; bases outside the gene matches: 9. This CDR3 contains 17 residues. This chain's CDR3 is CASSPYTGGRGNQPQHF. The CDR3 coding sequence is TGTGCCAGCAGCCCCTATACAGGGGGCAGGGGCAATCAGCCCCAGCATTTT.